This T cell receptor beta chain was found in a study of blood T cell repertoires in COVID-19. Overall study context: Spain, Italy and the United States supplied samples that represented acute and convalescent COVID-19. T cells, B-cell-depleted T cells, or PBMCs supplied cDNA or gDNA.

Cohort placement rested on clinical history that participants reported themselves. As handled by the study authors: Amplified reference gene primers provided the basis for estimating nucleated cell counts. Clones were read by immunoSEQ multiplex PCR, and TCRdb kept only the in-frame ones, dropping some. V and J calls and clone size are those listed in that table; D and trimming were worked out from the DNA. The sample holds some 350,000 clones, around 90% seen once. Per germline, CDR1 SGHRS and CDR2 YFSETQ. V was cut by 0 bases and J by 3 bases, with 13 bases left in between. CDR3 length: 15 amino acids.

The clonotype originates from a young man who had recovered from COVID-19. The V and J genes are TRBV5-1 and TRBJ2-7; perhaps TRBD1 as D (6 bases). Sequencing was done on a sample of PBMCs or T cells enriched from blood (not recorded which). The CDR3 protein is CASSLEAGAVYEQYF. The CDR3 DNA reads as TGCGCCAGCAGCTTGGAGGCAGGGGCTGTCTACGAGCAGTACTTC.